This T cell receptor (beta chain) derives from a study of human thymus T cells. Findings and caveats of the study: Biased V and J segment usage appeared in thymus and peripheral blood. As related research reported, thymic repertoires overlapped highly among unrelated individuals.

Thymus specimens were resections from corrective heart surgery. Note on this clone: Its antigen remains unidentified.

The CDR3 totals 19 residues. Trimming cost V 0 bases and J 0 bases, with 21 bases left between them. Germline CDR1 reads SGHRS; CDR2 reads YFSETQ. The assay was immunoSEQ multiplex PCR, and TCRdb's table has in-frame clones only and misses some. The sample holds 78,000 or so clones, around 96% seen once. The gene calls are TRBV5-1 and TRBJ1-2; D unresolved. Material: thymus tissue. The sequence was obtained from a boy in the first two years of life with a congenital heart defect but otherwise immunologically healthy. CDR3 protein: CASSLGEPLGRAANYGYTF. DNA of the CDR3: TGCGCCAGCAGCTTGGGCGAACCTTTGGGGAGGGCGGCTAACTATGGCTACACCTTC.